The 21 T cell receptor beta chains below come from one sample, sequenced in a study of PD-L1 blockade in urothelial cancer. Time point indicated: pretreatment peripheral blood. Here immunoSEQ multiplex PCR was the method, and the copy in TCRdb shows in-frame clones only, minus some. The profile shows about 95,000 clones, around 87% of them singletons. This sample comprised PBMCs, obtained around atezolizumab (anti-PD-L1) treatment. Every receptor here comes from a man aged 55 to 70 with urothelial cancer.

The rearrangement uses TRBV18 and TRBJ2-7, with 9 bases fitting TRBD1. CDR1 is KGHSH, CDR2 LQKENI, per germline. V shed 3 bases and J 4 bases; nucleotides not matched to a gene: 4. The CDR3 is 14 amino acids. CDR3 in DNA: TGTGCCAGCTCACCGGGACAGGGTAGTTACGAGCAGTACTTC. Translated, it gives CASSPGQGSYEQYF.

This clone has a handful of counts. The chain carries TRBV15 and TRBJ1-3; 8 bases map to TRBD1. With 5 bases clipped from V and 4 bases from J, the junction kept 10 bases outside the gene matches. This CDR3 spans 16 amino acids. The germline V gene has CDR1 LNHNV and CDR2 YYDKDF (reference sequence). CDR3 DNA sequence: TGTGCCACCAGCGACCCCCAGGGGGCTTCAGGAAACACCATATATTTT. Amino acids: CATSDPQGASGNTIYF. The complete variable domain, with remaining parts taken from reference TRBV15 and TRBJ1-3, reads DAMVIQNPRYQVTQFGKPVTLSCSQTLNHNVMYWYQQKSSQAPKLLFHYYDKDFNNEADTPDNFQSRRPNTSFCFLDIRSPGLGDTAMYLCATSDPQGASGNTIYFGEGSWLTVV.

CDR3 amino acids: CASRSSSGANVLTF. CDR3 DNA sequence: TGTGCCAGCAGGTCCAGCTCTGGGGCCAACGTCCTGACTTTC. The V call is TRBV27, the J call TRBJ2-6; D is unresolved. Trimming pared 6 bases from V and 0 bases from J, leaving 6 bases between. CDR1 MNHEY and CDR2 SMNVEV come from the germline V gene (reference sequence). CDR3 length: 14 residues. Full variable domain (outside the CDR3, taken from reference TRBV27 and TRBJ2-6): EAQVTQNPRYLITVTGKKLTVTCSQNMNHEYMSWYRQDPGLGLRQIYYSMNVEVTDKGDVPEGYKVSRKEKRNFPLILESPSPNQTSLYFCASRSSSGANVLTFGAGSRLTVL.

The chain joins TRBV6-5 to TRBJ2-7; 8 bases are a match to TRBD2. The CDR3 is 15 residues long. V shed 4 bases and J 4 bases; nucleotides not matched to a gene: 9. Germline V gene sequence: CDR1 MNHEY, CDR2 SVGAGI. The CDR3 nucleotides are TGTGCCAGCAGTTTCTTCGGGGGGGCCCAGTACGAGCAGTACTTC. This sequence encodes CASSFFGGAQYEQYF.

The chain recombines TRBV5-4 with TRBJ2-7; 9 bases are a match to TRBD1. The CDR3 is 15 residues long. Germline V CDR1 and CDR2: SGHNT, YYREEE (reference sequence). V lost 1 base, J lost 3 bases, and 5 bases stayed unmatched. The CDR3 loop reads CASSLSGQGGYEQYF. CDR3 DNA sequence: TGTGCCAGCAGCTTGTCGGGACAGGGAGGCTACGAGCAGTACTTC.

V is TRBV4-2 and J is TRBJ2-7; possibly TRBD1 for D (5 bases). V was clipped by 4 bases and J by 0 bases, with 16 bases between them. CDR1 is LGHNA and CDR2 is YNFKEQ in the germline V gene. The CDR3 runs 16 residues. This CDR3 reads CASSPALSQDSYEQYF. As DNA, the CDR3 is TGTGCCAGCAGCCCTGCATTATCACAGGACTCCTACGAGCAGTACTTC.

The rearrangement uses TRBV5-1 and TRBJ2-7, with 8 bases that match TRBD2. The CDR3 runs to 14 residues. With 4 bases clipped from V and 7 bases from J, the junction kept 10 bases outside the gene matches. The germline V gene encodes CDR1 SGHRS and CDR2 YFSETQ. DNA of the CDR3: TGCGCCAGCAGCGCACTAGCGGCGGTGGGAGAGCAGTACTTC. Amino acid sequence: CASSALAAVGEQYF. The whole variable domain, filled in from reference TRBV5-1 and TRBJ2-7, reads KAGVTQTPRYLIKTRGQQVTLSCSPISGHRSVSWYQQTPGQGLQFLFEYFSETQRNKGNFPGRFSGRQFSNSRSEMNVSTLELGDSALYLCASSALAAVGEQYFGPGTRLTVT.

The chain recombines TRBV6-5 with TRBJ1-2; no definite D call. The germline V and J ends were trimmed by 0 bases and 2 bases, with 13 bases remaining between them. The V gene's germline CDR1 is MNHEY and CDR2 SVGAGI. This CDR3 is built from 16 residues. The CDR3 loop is CASSYSRGVRNYGYTF. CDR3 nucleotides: TGTGCCAGCAGTTACTCGCGCGGGGTGAGAAACTATGGCTACACCTTC.

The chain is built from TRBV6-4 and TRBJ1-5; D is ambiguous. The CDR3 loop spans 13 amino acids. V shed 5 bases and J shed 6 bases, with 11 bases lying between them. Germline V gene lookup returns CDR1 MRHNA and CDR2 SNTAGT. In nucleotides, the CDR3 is TGTGCCAGCAGTTATGAGGGAGGTCAGCCCCAGCATTTT. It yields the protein CASSYEGGQPQHF.

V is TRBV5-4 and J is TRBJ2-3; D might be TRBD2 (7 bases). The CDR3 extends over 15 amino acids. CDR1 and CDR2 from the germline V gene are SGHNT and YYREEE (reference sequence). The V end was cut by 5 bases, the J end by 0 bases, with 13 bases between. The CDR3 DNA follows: TGTGCCAGCAGGGTCGGGGGGCCTAGCACAGATACGCAGTATTTT. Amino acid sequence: CASRVGGPSTDTQYF.

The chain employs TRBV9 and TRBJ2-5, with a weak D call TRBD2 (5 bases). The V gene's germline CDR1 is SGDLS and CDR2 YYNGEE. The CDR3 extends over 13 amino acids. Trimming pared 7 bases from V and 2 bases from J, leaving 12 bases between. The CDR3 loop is CASSLGGQETQYF. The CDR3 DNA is TGTGCCAGCTCTCTAGGCGGGCAAGAGACCCAGTACTTC.

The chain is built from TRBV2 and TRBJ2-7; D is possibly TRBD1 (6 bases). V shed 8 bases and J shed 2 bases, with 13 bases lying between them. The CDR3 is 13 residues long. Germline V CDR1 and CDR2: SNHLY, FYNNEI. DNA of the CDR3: TGTGCCAGCTTAAAACAGGGCACCTACGAGCAGTACTTC. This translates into CASLKQGTYEQYF. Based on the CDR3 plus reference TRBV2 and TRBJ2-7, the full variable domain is EPEVTQTPSHQVTQMGQEVILRCVPISNHLYFYWYRQILGQKVEFLVSFYNNEISEKSEIFDDQFSVERPDGSNFTLKIRSTKLEDSAMYFCASLKQGTYEQYFGPGTRLTVT.

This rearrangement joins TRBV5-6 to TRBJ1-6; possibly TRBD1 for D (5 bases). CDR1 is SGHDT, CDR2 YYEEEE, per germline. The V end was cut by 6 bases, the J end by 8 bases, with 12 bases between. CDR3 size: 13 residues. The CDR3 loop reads CASTRAADSPLHF. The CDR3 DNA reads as TGTGCCAGCACCAGGGCGGCGGATTCACCCCTCCACTTT. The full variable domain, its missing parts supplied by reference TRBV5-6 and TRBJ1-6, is DAGVTQSPTHLIKTRGQQVTLRCSPKSGHDTVSWYQQALGQGPQFIFQYYEEEERQRGNFPDRFSGHQFPNYSSELNVNALLLGDSALYLCASTRAADSPLHFGNGTRLTVT.

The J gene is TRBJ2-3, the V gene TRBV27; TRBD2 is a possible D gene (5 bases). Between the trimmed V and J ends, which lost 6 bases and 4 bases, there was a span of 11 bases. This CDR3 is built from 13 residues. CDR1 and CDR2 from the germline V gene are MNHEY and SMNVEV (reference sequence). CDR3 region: CASRRHSADTQYF. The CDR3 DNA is TGTGCCAGCAGGAGACATAGCGCAGATACGCAGTATTTT.

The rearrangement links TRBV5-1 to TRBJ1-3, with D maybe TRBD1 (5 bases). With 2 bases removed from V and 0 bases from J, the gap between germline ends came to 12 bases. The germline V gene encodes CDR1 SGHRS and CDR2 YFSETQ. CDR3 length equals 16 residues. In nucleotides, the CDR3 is TGCGCCAGCAGCTTTACTCCAGGGCCCTCTGGAAACACCATATATTTT. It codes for CASSFTPGPSGNTIYF.

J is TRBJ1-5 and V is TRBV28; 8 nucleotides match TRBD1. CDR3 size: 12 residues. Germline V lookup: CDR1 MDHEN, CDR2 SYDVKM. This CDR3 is CAHTGGYQPQHF. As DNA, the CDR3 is TGTGCTCATACAGGGGGATATCAGCCCCAGCATTTT.

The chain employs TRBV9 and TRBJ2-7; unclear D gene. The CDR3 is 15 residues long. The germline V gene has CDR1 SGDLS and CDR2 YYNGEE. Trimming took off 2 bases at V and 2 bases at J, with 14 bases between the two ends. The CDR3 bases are TGTGCCAGCAGCGTCGGCCCCCTGGAGACCTACGAGCAGTACTTC. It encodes CASSVGPLETYEQYF.

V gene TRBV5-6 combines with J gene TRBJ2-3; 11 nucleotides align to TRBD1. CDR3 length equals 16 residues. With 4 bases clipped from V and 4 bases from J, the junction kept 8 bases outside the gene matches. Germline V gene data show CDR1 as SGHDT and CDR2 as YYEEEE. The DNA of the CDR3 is TGTGCCAGCAGCACCACGGGACAGGGGGTAGCAGATACGCAGTATTTT. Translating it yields CASSTTGQGVADTQYF.

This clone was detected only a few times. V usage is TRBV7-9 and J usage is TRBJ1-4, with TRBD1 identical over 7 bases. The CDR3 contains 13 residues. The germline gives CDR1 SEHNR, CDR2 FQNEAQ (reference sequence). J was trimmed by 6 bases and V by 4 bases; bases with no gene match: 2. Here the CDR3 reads CASSSGQYEKLFF. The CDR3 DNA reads TGTGCCAGCAGCTCGGGACAGTATGAAAAACTGTTTTTT. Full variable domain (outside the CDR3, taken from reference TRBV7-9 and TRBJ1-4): DTGVSQNPRHKITKRGQNVTFRCDPISEHNRLYWYRQTLGQGPEFLTYFQNEAQLEKSRLLSDRFSAERPKGSFSTLEIQRTEQGDSAMYLCASSSGQYEKLFFGSGTQLSVL.

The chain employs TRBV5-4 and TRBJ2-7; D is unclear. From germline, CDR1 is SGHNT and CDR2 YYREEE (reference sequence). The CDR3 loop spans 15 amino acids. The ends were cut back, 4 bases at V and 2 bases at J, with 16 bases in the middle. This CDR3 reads CASSRYGELTYEQYF. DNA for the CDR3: TGTGCCAGCAGCCGGTACGGTGAGCTAACCTACGAGCAGTACTTC.

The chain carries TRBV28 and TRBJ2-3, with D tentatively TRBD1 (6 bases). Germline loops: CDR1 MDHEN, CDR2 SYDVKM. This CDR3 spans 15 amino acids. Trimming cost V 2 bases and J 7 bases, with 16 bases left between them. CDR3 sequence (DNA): TGTGCCAGCAGTTTAGGAGGACAGAGCCTTAATACGCAGTATTTT. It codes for CASSLGGQSLNTQYF.